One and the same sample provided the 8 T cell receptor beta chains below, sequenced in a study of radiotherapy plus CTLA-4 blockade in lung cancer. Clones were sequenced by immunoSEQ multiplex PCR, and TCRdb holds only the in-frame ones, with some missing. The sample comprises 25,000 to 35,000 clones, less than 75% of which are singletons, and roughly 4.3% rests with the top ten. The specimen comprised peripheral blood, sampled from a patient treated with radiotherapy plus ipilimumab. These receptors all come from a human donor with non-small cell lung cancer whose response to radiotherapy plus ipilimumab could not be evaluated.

The CDR3 DNA reads TGTGCCAGTAGTCTCGGACAGGGGCGTTTAAGTGGGGCCAACGTCCTGACTTTC. This codes for CASSLGQGRLSGANVLTF. J is TRBJ2-6 and V is TRBV19, with 9 bases matching TRBD1. Germline CDR1 reads LNHDA; CDR2 reads SQIVND (reference sequence). Trimming removed 5 bases from V and 3 bases from J; junction bases left unmatched: 11. The length of the CDR3 is 18 residues.

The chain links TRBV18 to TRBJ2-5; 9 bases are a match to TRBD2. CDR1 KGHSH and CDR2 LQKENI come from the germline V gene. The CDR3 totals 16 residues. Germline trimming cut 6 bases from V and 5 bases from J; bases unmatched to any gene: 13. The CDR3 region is CASSRVFGTSMETQYF. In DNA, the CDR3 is TGTGCCAGCTCGCGGGTGTTCGGGACTAGCATGGAGACCCAGTACTTC.

In DNA, the CDR3 is TGTGCCTGGAGTGTACGGGATGGCCAGCCCCAGCATTTT. Amino acid sequence: CAWSVRDGQPQHF. The genes are TRBV30 and TRBJ1-5; no clear D gene. This CDR3 region has 13 residues. V lost 0 bases, J lost 7 bases, and 10 bases lay in between. From germline, CDR1 is GTSNPN and CDR2 SVGIG (reference sequence).

The DNA of the CDR3 is TGTGCCAGCTCACCAACGGCCGCAGCGGGACCTCTCGAGCAGTACTTC. Translated: CASSPTAAAGPLEQYF. The J gene is TRBJ2-7, the V gene TRBV18; 7 nucleotides agree with TRBD2. The CDR3 contains 16 residues. Germline-derived CDR1 and CDR2 are KGHSH and LQKENI. The ends lost 2 bases at V and 6 bases at J; junction bases unmatched: 13.

The CDR3 protein is CASSVLAGYQETQYF. The CDR3 coding sequence is TGTGCCAGCAGCGTACTAGCGGGGTACCAAGAGACCCAGTACTTC. The rearrangement joins TRBV9 to TRBJ2-5; 9 bases map to TRBD2. The germline V gene encodes CDR1 SGDLS and CDR2 YYNGEE. The trim removed 1 base at V and 0 bases at J, leaving 1 base unmatched. The CDR3 contains 15 residues.

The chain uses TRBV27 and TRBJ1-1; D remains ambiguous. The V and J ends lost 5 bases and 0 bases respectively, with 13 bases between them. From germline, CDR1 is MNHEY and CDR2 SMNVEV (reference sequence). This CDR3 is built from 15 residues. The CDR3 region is CASSRLGVMNTEAFF. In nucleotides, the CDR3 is TGTGCCAGCAGTAGATTGGGAGTGATGAACACTGAAGCTTTCTTT.

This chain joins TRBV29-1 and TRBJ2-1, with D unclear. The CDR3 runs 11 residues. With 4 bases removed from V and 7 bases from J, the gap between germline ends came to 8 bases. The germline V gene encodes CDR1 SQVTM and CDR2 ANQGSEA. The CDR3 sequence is CSVVSSNEQFF. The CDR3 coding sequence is TGCAGCGTTGTTAGTTCAAATGAGCAGTTCTTC.

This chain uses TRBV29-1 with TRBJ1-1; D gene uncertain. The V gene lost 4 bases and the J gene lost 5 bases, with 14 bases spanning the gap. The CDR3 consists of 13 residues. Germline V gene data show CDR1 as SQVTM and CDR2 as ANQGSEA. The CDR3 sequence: CSVGEGVKTEAFF. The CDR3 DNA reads TGCAGCGTTGGTGAGGGAGTTAAGACTGAAGCTTTCTTT.